The 28 T cell receptor beta chains below come from one sample, sequenced in a study of blood T cell repertoires in COVID-19. The data were produced by immunoSEQ multiplex PCR, yet TCRdb's version contains in-frame clones alone and is incomplete. Altogether over 75,000 clones are present, roughly 84% being singletons, with the ten largest covering under 35%. The specimen sequenced was peripheral blood. The receptors come from a woman aged 80 or older with active or convalescent COVID-19.

The J gene is TRBJ2-6, the V gene TRBV28, with D perhaps matching TRBD1 (6 bases). V was cut by 3 bases and J by 3 bases, with 12 bases left in between. Germline V gene sequence: CDR1 MDHEN, CDR2 SYDVKM. The CDR3 has 16 residues. As DNA, the CDR3 is TGTGCCAGCAGTTTTTTGCCAGGGGTTGGGGCCAACGTCCTGACTTTC. This gives the protein CASSFLPGVGANVLTF.

V usage is TRBV30 and J usage is TRBJ1-2; the D gene is possibly TRBD1 (5 bases). In germline, CDR1 is GTSNPN, CDR2 SVGIG (reference sequence). The V and J ends lost 5 bases and 2 bases respectively, with 12 bases between them. CDR3 length: 13 residues. Here the CDR3 DNA reads TGTGCCTGGGCCAGGGAGGAGAACTATGGCTACACCTTC. Translating it yields CAWAREENYGYTF.

The rearrangement joins TRBV28 to TRBJ1-2; D is possibly TRBD1 (5 bases). Germline assignment: CDR1 MDHEN and CDR2 SYDVKM. V lost 2 bases and J 8 bases, leaving 18 bases between the germline ends. The CDR3 has 15 amino acids. The CDR3 sequence is CASSLGSWGDWGYTF. The DNA of the CDR3 is TGTGCCAGCAGTTTAGGATCTTGGGGCGACTGGGGCTACACCTTC.

There are a few counts of this clone. The chain carries TRBV5-4 and TRBJ2-7, with TRBD1 identical over 8 bases. The V segment lost 4 bases and the J segment 2 bases; nucleotides outside the gene matches: 2. The CDR3 loop spans 13 amino acids. The germline gives CDR1 SGHNT, CDR2 YYREEE (reference sequence). The CDR3 DNA follows: TGTGCCAGCAGCCAACAGGGGGCCTACGAGCAGTACTTC. Amino acid sequence: CASSQQGAYEQYF.

The J gene is TRBJ2-2, the V gene TRBV9; tentative D call: TRBD1 (7 bases). The CDR3 contains 14 residues. V lost 3 bases and J 7 bases, leaving 13 bases between the germline ends. Germline values: CDR1 SGDLS, CDR2 YYNGEE. Here the CDR3 reads CASSARQGGGELFF. CDR3 DNA: TGTGCCAGCAGCGCCCGACAGGGAGGCGGGGAGCTGTTTTTT.

This rearrangement joins TRBV28 to TRBJ2-1, with 7 bases fitting TRBD1. Germline lookup yields CDR1 MDHEN and CDR2 SYDVKM. Trimming at V came to 7 bases and at J to 6 bases, leaving 12 bases not matched to a gene. CDR3 size: 15 residues. CDR3 DNA sequence: TGTGCCAGCACCATACAGAGGGGGCTTCCCAATGAGCAGTTCTTC. Translation gives CASTIQRGLPNEQFF.

This chain links TRBV10-1 with TRBJ2-4; 11 bases are shared with TRBD1. The V gene's germline CDR1 is WNHNN and CDR2 SYGVQD (reference sequence). The trim removed 10 bases at V and 0 bases at J, leaving 14 bases unmatched. This CDR3 is built from 18 residues. The chain's CDR3 is CATRGTGGFVGAKNIQYF. The CDR3 coding sequence is TGCGCCACGAGAGGGACAGGGGGATTCGTCGGAGCCAAAAACATTCAGTACTTC.

This chain joins TRBV27 and TRBJ2-7; 7 positions match TRBD1. The CDR3 is 15 amino acids. V gave up 0 bases and J gave up 1 base; unmatched junction bases: 3. The V gene's germline CDR1 is MNHEY and CDR2 SMNVEV (reference sequence). The DNA of the CDR3 is TGTGCCAGCAGTTTATCCGGACAGGTATCCTACGAGCAGTACTTC. Translating it yields CASSLSGQVSYEQYF.

The chain links TRBV20-1 to TRBJ1-1; TRBD1 might be the D (6 bases). V was shortened by 7 bases and J by 8 bases, with 8 bases between the two germline ends. The CDR3 sequence is 9 residues long. Germline lookup yields CDR1 DFQATT and CDR2 SNEGSKA (reference sequence). DNA of the CDR3: TGCAGTGTAGGACAGGAAGCTTTCTTT. This gives the protein CSVGQEAFF.

The J gene is TRBJ2-7, the V gene TRBV27, with D possibly TRBD1 on 6 matching bases. The CDR3 sequence is 14 residues long. The V end lost 3 bases, the J end lost 1 base, and 10 bases lay between the germline ends. Germline V CDR1 and CDR2: MNHEY, SMNVEV (reference sequence). The CDR3 DNA sequence: TGTGCCAGCAGTTTGGGAACAGGGTCCTACGAGCAGTACTTC. Translated, it gives CASSLGTGSYEQYF.

This chain connects TRBV20-1 to TRBJ2-3; TRBD1 agrees at 8 bases. Germline V gene sequence: CDR1 DFQATT, CDR2 SNEGSKA (reference sequence). The V gene end was trimmed by 3 bases and the J gene end by 0 bases; junction bases not matched to a gene: 2. This CDR3 is 14 amino acids long. The CDR3 DNA reads as TGCAGTGCTAGTAGACAGGGGAGCACAGATACGCAGTATTTT. This encodes CSASRQGSTDTQYF.

This clone showed up just once. The chain couples TRBV18 to TRBJ2-7; 9 bases line up with TRBD1. CDR1 is KGHSH, CDR2 LQKENI, per germline. The CDR3 is 16 residues long. V shed 1 base, J shed 3 bases, and the junction held 7 bases outside the gene matches. The CDR3, as DNA: TGTGCCAGCTCACCACGGACAGGGGAAGGTCTCTACGAGCAGTACTTC. This encodes CASSPRTGEGLYEQYF.

V and J are TRBV9 and TRBJ2-5; possible D gene TRBD2, 6 bases. The CDR3 length is 14 residues. Trimming removed 0 bases at V and 7 bases at J, with 13 bases between. Germline CDR1 reads SGDLS; CDR2 reads YYNGEE. In nucleotides, the CDR3 is TGTGCCAGCAGCGTAGATGGGCACGGGGGGACCCAGTACTTC. Translating gives CASSVDGHGGTQYF. The full variable domain, completed using reference TRBV9 and TRBJ2-5, is DSGVTQTPKHLITATGQRVTLRCSPRSGDLSVYWYQQSLDQGLQFLIQYYNGEERAKGNILERFSAQQFPDLHSELNLSSLELGDSALYFCASSVDGHGGTQYFGPGTRLLVL.

This chain uses TRBV29-1 with TRBJ2-1; 7 positions agree with TRBD1. Trimming took 6 bases from V and 3 from J; bases not matched to a gene: 8. Germline CDR1 and CDR2: SQVTM and ANQGSEA. The CDR3 consists of 14 residues. The CDR3, as DNA: TGCAGCGTACAGACAGGGCAGGTCTACAATGAGCAGTTCTTC. This sequence encodes CSVQTGQVYNEQFF.

This sequence joins TRBV30 and TRBJ1-2; 9 bases are a match to TRBD1. This CDR3 contains 13 residues. Germline CDR1 GTSNPN, CDR2 SVGIG (reference sequence). The junction had 3 bases not matched to a gene; V was cut back by 3 bases and J by 4 bases. The CDR3 region is CAWRQGASYGYTF. CDR3 DNA sequence: TGTGCCTGGAGACAGGGGGCGTCCTATGGCTACACCTTC.

The chain couples TRBV29-1 to TRBJ2-4; 8 nucleotides agree with TRBD1. V shed 5 bases, J shed 5 bases, and the junction held 5 bases outside the gene matches. The CDR3 contains 13 residues. Per germline, CDR1 SQVTM and CDR2 ANQGSEA. The CDR3 sequence is CSVRTGWENIQYF. The CDR3 DNA is TGCAGCGTTCGGACAGGGTGGGAAAACATTCAGTACTTC.

The table lists this clone with a count of one. The chain recombines TRBV5-5 with TRBJ1-1; no definite D call. Germline V gives CDR1 SGHKS, CDR2 YYEKEE (reference sequence). The CDR3 length is 13 residues. Trimming cost V 0 bases and J 4 bases, with 7 bases left between them. CDR3 coding DNA: TGTGCCAGCAGCTTGGGGTCGAGCACTGAAGCTTTCTTT. Its protein product is CASSLGSSTEAFF.

The chain joins TRBV18 to TRBJ2-3; tentative D call: TRBD1 (6 bases). The V end was cut by 3 bases, the J end by 3 bases, with 16 bases between. Germline V gene sequence: CDR1 KGHSH, CDR2 LQKENI. This CDR3 is 16 amino acids long. CDR3 loop: CASSPGQGQTTDTQYF. CDR3 sequence (DNA): TGTGCCAGCTCACCGGGTCAGGGGCAAACAACAGATACGCAGTATTTT.

In DNA, the CDR3 is TGTGCCAGTAGTATTGGGGCAGAGACCCAGTACTTC. Translating it yields CASSIGAETQYF. The gene calls are TRBV19 and TRBJ2-5, with D perhaps TRBD1 (5 bases). Germline V gene sequence: CDR1 LNHDA, CDR2 SQIVND (reference sequence). CDR3 size: 12 residues. Trimming took off 3 bases at V and 4 bases at J, with 6 bases between the two ends.

The gene calls are TRBV10-1 and TRBJ2-7, with 13 nucleotides matching TRBD2. This CDR3 comprises 16 residues. CDR1 and CDR2 from the germline V gene are WNHNN and SYGVQD (reference sequence). The trim removed 6 bases at V and 2 bases at J, leaving 7 bases unmatched. The CDR3 here is CASSEGLAGEAYEQYF. CDR3 in DNA: TGCGCCAGCAGCGAAGGACTAGCGGGAGAGGCCTACGAGCAGTACTTC.

The rearrangement links TRBV5-4 to TRBJ2-1; D remains ambiguous. Germline V gene sequence: CDR1 SGHNT, CDR2 YYREEE (reference sequence). V dropped 0 bases and J dropped 8 bases, with 9 bases sitting between them. This CDR3 has 13 amino acids. CDR3 sequence reads: CASSLGAFDEQFF. Written as DNA, the CDR3 is TGTGCCAGCAGCTTGGGGGCCTTCGATGAGCAGTTCTTC. Using reference TRBV5-4 and TRBJ2-1 for the parts outside the CDR3, the full variable domain is ETGVTQSPTHLIKTRGQQVTLRCSSQSGHNTVSWYQQALGQGPQFIFQYYREEENGRGNFPPRFSGLQFPNYSSELNVNALELDDSALYLCASSLGAFDEQFFGPGTRLTVL.

The J gene is TRBJ1-4, the V gene TRBV6-5; 12 bases fit TRBD1. The CDR3 covers 16 residues. CDR1 and CDR2 (germline): MNHEY, SVGAGI. J was trimmed by 8 bases and V by 0 bases; bases with no gene match: 4. CDR3 coding DNA: TGTGCCAGCAGTTACTCGAGGGGACAGGGGGCGGAAAAACTGTTTTTT. This sequence encodes CASSYSRGQGAEKLFF.

V gene TRBV11-2 combines with J gene TRBJ2-5, with a tentative D call TRBD1 (5 bases). The V end was cut by 3 bases, the J end by 1 base, with 12 bases between. Per germline, CDR1 SGHAT and CDR2 FQNNGV. The CDR3 totals 15 residues. The CDR3 sequence: CASSFPSGAQETQYF. Written as DNA, the CDR3 is TGTGCCAGCAGCTTTCCTAGTGGGGCCCAAGAGACCCAGTACTTC.

The chain carries TRBV24-1 and TRBJ1-1; possible D gene TRBD1, 5 bases. Germline V CDR1 and CDR2: KGHDR, SFDVKD. The CDR3 runs to 13 residues. Trimming took off 7 bases at V and 2 bases at J, with 10 bases between the two ends. In DNA, the CDR3 is TGTGCCACCAGAGACAGACATAACACTGAAGCTTTCTTT. This sequence encodes CATRDRHNTEAFF.

The chain links TRBV2 to TRBJ1-2; D remains unclear. The germline V and J ends were trimmed by 2 bases and 3 bases, with 10 bases remaining between them. This CDR3 has 14 amino acids. Germline V CDR1 and CDR2: SNHLY, FYNNEI. The CDR3 coding sequence is TGTGCCAGCAGTGAACACCAGAGGTACTATGGCTACACCTTC. This sequence encodes CASSEHQRYYGYTF.

The chain links TRBV19 to TRBJ1-4; D possibly corresponds to TRBD1 (5 bases). The CDR3 loop spans 15 amino acids. Between the trimmed V and J ends, which lost 6 bases and 8 bases, there was a span of 19 bases. Germline V CDR1 and CDR2: LNHDA, SQIVND (reference sequence). The DNA of the CDR3 is TGTGCCAGTAGGGCCAGCGGGTCAGGGTGGGAAAAACTGTTTTTT. This sequence encodes CASRASGSGWEKLFF. Full variable domain (outside the CDR3, taken from reference TRBV19 and TRBJ1-4): DGGITQSPKYLFRKEGQNVTLSCEQNLNHDAMYWYRQDPGQGLRLIYYSQIVNDFQKGDIAEGYSVSREKKESFPLTVTSAQKNPTAFYLCASRASGSGWEKLFFGSGTQLSVL.

The CDR3 reads CASSRTPPRYRENYGYTF. In nucleotides, the CDR3 is TGCGCCAGCAGCCGAACCCCCCCCCGATACAGGGAAAACTATGGCTACACCTTC. The chain couples TRBV4-1 to TRBJ1-2; D may be TRBD1 (6 bases). This CDR3 contains 18 residues. V was shortened by 4 bases and J by 2 bases, with 23 bases between the two germline ends. Germline CDR1 MGHRA, CDR2 YSYEKL.

CDR3 nucleotide sequence: TGTGCCAGTAGTATAAGGTACGGGGGCCAAGAGACCCAGTACTTC. Protein product: CASSIRYGGQETQYF. This chain uses TRBV19 with TRBJ2-5; D might be TRBD2 (6 bases). Germline V gene lookup returns CDR1 LNHDA and CDR2 SQIVND (reference sequence). The CDR3 is 15 residues long. V was shortened by 2 bases and J by 1 base, with 11 bases between the two germline ends.